Listed below are T cell receptor beta chains from one sample, sequenced in a study of blood T cell repertoires in COVID-19. Profiled with immunoSEQ multiplex PCR; TCRdb holds only in-frame clones, not every one. The table records about 100,000 clones, 70% to 90% of them present only once. Sequencing was performed on peripheral blood. Receptor source: a human donor in a cohort sampled during active COVID-19. CDR3s include the opening cysteine and the closing phenylalanine or tryptophan. The D gene is left open where the match is weak. The listing skips clone size in some rows; elsewhere it reads once, few, many or a size class.

abundance,j_gene,len,v_gene,d_gene,CDR3nt,CDR3aa
.,TRBJ2-3,14,TRBV15,.,TGTGCCACCAGCACTCGGGGAGGAACAGATACGCAGTATTTT,CATSTRGGTDTQYF
.,TRBJ2-7,16,TRBV10-3,TRBD1,TGTGCCATCAGGAGGGGGCTCCAGGGTTTCTTGGACGAGCAGTACTTC,CAIRRGLQGFLDEQYF
.,TRBJ2-3,16,TRBV11-2,TRBD2,TGTGCCAGCAGCTTAGGTTCTAGCGGGGGGCCAGATACGCAGTATTTT,CASSLGSSGGPDTQYF
once,TRBJ2-2,15,TRBV18,TRBD2,TGTGCCAGCTCACTGGGACTAGCGGTCGACGGGGAGCTGTTTTTT,CASSLGLAVDGELFF
.,TRBJ2-7,15,TRBV6-5,TRBD1,TGTGCCAGCAGGGGACAGGGCGCAAGCTCCTACGAGCAATACTTC,CASRGQGASSYEQYF
.,TRBJ2-1,13,TRBV19,.,TGTGCCAGTAAGTCCGGGAGCCGCAATGAGCAGTTCTTC,CASKSGSRNEQFF
.,TRBJ1-5,15,TRBV6-5,TRBD1,TGTGCCAGCAGTTCCTTGACAGGGAGGTTTTGGTCCCAGCATTTT,CASSSLTGRFWSQHF
.,TRBJ1-6,15,TRBV19,TRBD1,TGTGCCAGTAGTATCGGGACAGGGGGCCGGTCACCCCTCCACTTT,CASSIGTGGRSPLHF
.,TRBJ1-5,14,TRBV24-1,.,TGTGCCACCAGTGACGGGGGTTTTGGACAGCCCCAGCATTTT,CATSDGGFGQPQHF
.,TRBJ2-2,15,TRBV11-2,TRBD1,TGTGCCAGCAGCGCAGGGACAGGGTTGGTCGGGGAGCTGTTTTTT,CASSAGTGLVGELFF
.,TRBJ1-6,14,TRBV6-6,.,TGTGCCAGCAGTTACTCGGAGAAAAATTCACCCCTCCACTTT,CASSYSEKNSPLHF
.,TRBJ2-1,13,TRBV4-1,TRBD2,TGCGCCAGCAGCCAAGAAGCTAGCGGGGCTGCGTTCTTC,CASSQEASGAAFF
.,TRBJ1-1,12,TRBV21-1,.,TGTGCCAGCAGCAAAGAGGGGGATAAGGCTTTCTTT,CASSKEGDKAFF
few,TRBJ2-3,17,TRBV5-1,TRBD2,TGCGCCAGCAGCCTCGCCTACTATGGCGGGGGGGAAGATACGCAGTATTTT,CASSLAYYGGGEDTQYF
.,TRBJ2-7,14,TRBV11-2,.,TGTGCCAGCAGCCGTAACCCAGGGGTCTACGAGCAGTACTTC,CASSRNPGVYEQYF
.,TRBJ2-2,15,TRBV12-5,TRBD1,TGTGCTAGTGGTGACAGGGGGCTGAACACCGGGGAGCTGTTTTTT,CASGDRGLNTGELFF
.,TRBJ2-3,16,TRBV9,TRBD2,TGTGCCAGCAGTGCGATAGCGGGGGGGTATGGAGATACGCAGTATTTT,CASSAIAGGYGDTQYF
.,TRBJ1-2,14,TRBV5-8,.,TGTGCCAGCAACTTGAGGGGCACAACCTATGGCTACACCTTC,CASNLRGTTYGYTF
once,TRBJ2-7,13,TRBV6-1,.,TGTGCCAGCAGTGAAGGAGAGGCTGGCGAGCAGTACTTC,CASSEGEAGEQYF
.,TRBJ2-7,16,TRBV5-1,TRBD1,TGCGCCAGCAGCGTAGAGACAGGGGAGGCCTCCTACGAGCAGTACTTC,CASSVETGEASYEQYF
.,TRBJ2-7,16,TRBV19,.,TGTGCCAGTAGTATGGGCTCTAGCGTTAGCTCCTACGAGCAGTACTTC,CASSMGSSVSSYEQYF
.,TRBJ2-2,17,TRBV4-2,.,TGTGCCAGCAGCCACATATTCAAGACCCAAGGGGCCGGGGAGCTGTTTTTT,CASSHIFKTQGAGELFF
.,TRBJ1-2,13,TRBV6-5,TRBD1,TGTGCCAGCAGTACGACAGGGAGGTATGGCTACACCTTC,CASSTTGRYGYTF
once,TRBJ2-7,15,TRBV7-8,TRBD1,TGTGCCAGCAGCTTAGGGAGACAGGGTACCTACGAGCAGTACTTC,CASSLGRQGTYEQYF
.,TRBJ2-1,13,TRBV6-6,.,TGTGCCAGCAGTCTTACAGAGTACAATGAGCAGTTCTTC,CASSLTEYNEQFF
.,TRBJ1-3,15,TRBV3-1/TRBV3-2,.,TGTGCCAGCAGCCGGGGGAGGAGCTCTGGAAACACCATATATTTT,CASSRGRSSGNTIYF
.,TRBJ2-3,12,TRBV7-9,.,TGTGCCAGCAGCTCCGGTCGAGATACGCAGTATTTT,CASSSGRDTQYF
.,TRBJ1-3,15,TRBV6-5,.,TGTGCCAGCGTAAAGGGGATTGCTTCTGGAAACACCATATATTTT,CASVKGIASGNTIYF
.,TRBJ1-5,14,TRBV6-6,.,TGTGCCAGCAGCCCTGACAGTAGCAATCAGCCCCAGCATTTT,CASSPDSSNQPQHF
.,TRBJ1-2,15,TRBV7-8,.,TGTGCCAGCAGCGAGATTAAGGGGCGGAGGGAAGGCTACACCTTC,CASSEIKGRREGYTF
.,TRBJ2-1,15,TRBV7-6,TRBD2,TGTGCCAGCAGCCCGCGACTAGCGGGAGACGGTGAGCAGTTCTTC,CASSPRLAGDGEQFF
.,TRBJ2-2,15,TRBV19,.,TGTGCCAGTAGTCATATACAGGAATTCACCGGGGAGCTGTTTTTT,CASSHIQEFTGELFF
.,TRBJ1-4,14,TRBV28,.,TGTGCCAGCAGCTGGGGGGAGGAGGATGAAAAACTGTTTTTT,CASSWGEEDEKLFF
.,TRBJ1-2,12,TRBV3-1/TRBV3-2,.,TGTGCCAGCAGCCAGGGGGCTGGTGGCTACACCTTC,CASSQGAGGYTF
.,TRBJ2-7,15,TRBV5-4,TRBD2,TGTGCCAGCAGGGCCGCCGAGCGGGATACCTACGAGCAGTACTTC,CASRAAERDTYEQYF
.,TRBJ2-7,13,TRBV2,TRBD1,TGTGCCAGCAAGGACAGGGGTTCCTACGAGCAGTACTTC,CASKDRGSYEQYF
.,TRBJ2-7,16,TRBV5-4,TRBD1,TGTGCCAGCAGCCCAAGACAGGGCCCTTCCAGTTACGAGCAGTACTTC,CASSPRQGPSSYEQYF
.,TRBJ2-3,15,TRBV6-1,.,TGTGCCAGCAGTGAAGGTCCCTACTCCACAGATACGCAGTATTTT,CASSEGPYSTDTQYF
.,TRBJ1-2,16,TRBV5-1,.,TGCGCCAGCCGGAGCGGAGGGTCCAATGTGGGGTATGGCTACACCTTC,CASRSGGSNVGYGYTF
.,TRBJ2-7,13,TRBV4-3,.,TGCGCCAGCAGCCTTAGCATCGCTTACGAGCAGTACTTC,CASSLSIAYEQYF
.,TRBJ1-5,14,TRBV18,.,TGTGCCAGCTCAGAAACGGGTAAAAATCAGCCCCAGCATTTT,CASSETGKNQPQHF
.,TRBJ1-2,13,TRBV3-1/TRBV3-2,.,TGTGCCAGCAGCCTCAGGGCGACCTATGGCTACACCTTC,CASSLRATYGYTF
few,TRBJ1-2,14,TRBV5-6,.,TGTGCCAGCAGCTTGGCCCCGGGGGGAAAGGGCTACACCTTC,CASSLAPGGKGYTF